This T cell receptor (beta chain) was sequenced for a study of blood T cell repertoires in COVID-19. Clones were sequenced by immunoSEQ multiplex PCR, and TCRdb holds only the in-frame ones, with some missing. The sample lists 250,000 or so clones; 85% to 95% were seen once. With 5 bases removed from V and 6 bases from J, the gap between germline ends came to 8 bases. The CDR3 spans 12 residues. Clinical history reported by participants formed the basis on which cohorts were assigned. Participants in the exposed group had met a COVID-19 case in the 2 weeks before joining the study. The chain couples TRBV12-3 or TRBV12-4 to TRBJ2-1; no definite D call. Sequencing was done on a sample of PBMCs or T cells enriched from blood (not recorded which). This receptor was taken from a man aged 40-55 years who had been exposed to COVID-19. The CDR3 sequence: CASSPLSNEQFF. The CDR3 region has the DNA TGTGCCAGCAGTCCTTTATCCAATGAGCAGTTCTTC.